Listed below are T cell receptor beta chains from one sample, sequenced in a study of T cells after yellow fever vaccination. TCRdb redid the calling of the 5' RACE reads with MiXCR, one entry per CDR3 protein. Of about 320,000 distinct CDR3 sequences in the sample, around 4.3% are singletons; the top ten hold roughly 21%. The sequencing used PBMCs, collected 15 days after the yellow fever booster vaccination. Source of these receptors: a man aged 18-30 years who received the YFV17D yellow fever vaccine. CDR3s include the opening cysteine and the closing phenylalanine or tryptophan. D genes are given only for firm matches. Clone size, where shown, is once, few, many, or a class for clones that have expanded.

d_call,clone_size,j_call,v_call,cdr3_nt,cdr3_aa
TRBD1,few,TRBJ1-2,TRBV29-1,TGCAGCGCACCGGGACAGGGGTGGAGTGGCTACACCTTC,CSAPGQGWSGYTF
-,many,TRBJ2-1,TRBV27,TGTGCCAGCAGTCTAAGTGGGGGTGGGGATGAGCAGTTCTTC,CASSLSGGGDEQFF
-,many,TRBJ2-7,TRBV25-1,TGTGCCAGCAGTGAATCGGATTGGCGTTACGAGCAGTACTTC,CASSESDWRYEQYF
-,-,TRBJ1-2,TRBV7-9,TGTGCCAGCAGCGCCGGCAATTTGGGGGAGGGACATGGCTACACCTTC,CASSAGNLGEGHGYTF
-,-,TRBJ1-2,TRBV5-1,TGCGCCAGCAGCCTCCGGGACGCGGGGGGCTACACCTTC,CASSLRDAGGYTF
-,-,TRBJ2-6,TRBV10-2,TGCGCCAGCAGTGATCGGGTGCGGTTCAGCTCTGGGGCCAACGTCCTGACTTTC,CASSDRVRFSSGANVLTF
-,few,TRBJ2-2,TRBV7-3,TGTGCCAGCAGCTTACAGGCCCTGGAGGGTACCGGGGAGCTGTTTTTT,CASSLQALEGTGELFF
-,-,TRBJ1-4,TRBV7-9,TGTGCCAGCAGCTTAGCCACCAGGGAGTCTGAAAAACTGTTTTTT,CASSLATRESEKLFF
-,few,TRBJ1-1,TRBV18,TGTGCCAGCTCACCAGGGGTTTACACTGAAGCTTTCTTT,CASSPGVYTEAFF
-,-,TRBJ1-1,TRBV7-9,TGTGCCAGCAGCTTTCCCGTAGGGGGCACTGAAGCTTTCTTT,CASSFPVGGTEAFF
-,few,TRBJ1-3,TRBV20-1,TGCAGTGCTCGGGACGGGGCGAGCTCTGGAAACACCATATATTTT,CSARDGASSGNTIYF
TRBD1,-,TRBJ1-1,TRBV6-5,TGTGCCAGCAGTTCCAGGGGGCTTTGGACTGAAGCTTTCTTT,CASSSRGLWTEAFF
-,many,TRBJ1-1,TRBV12-3/TRBV12-4,TGTGCCGGCCAAGTGGGGAGTAACACTGAAGCTTTCTTT,CAGQVGSNTEAFF
-,few,TRBJ2-4,TRBV3-1,TGTGCCAGCAGCCAAGATCAGGTCAGAAACATTCAGTACTTC,CASSQDQVRNIQYF
TRBD1,few,TRBJ1-1,TRBV27,TGTGCCAGCAGGGCTGGGACAGTTCTTACCATGAACACTGAAGCTTTCTTT,CASRAGTVLTMNTEAFF
-,few,TRBJ1-1,TRBV7-9,TGTGCCAGCAGCTTAGCGGGCAGCTCAGAAGAAGCTTTCTTT,CASSLAGSSEEAFF
TRBD2,-,TRBJ2-5,TRBV6-6,TGTGCCAGCACGGATAGCGGGGGGCCAGAGGAGACCCAGTACTTC,CASTDSGGPEETQYF
-,few,TRBJ2-1,TRBV7-9,TGTGCCAGCAGCCCCACCTCGAGTCTAGGGCAGTTCTTC,CASSPTSSLGQFF
-,many,TRBJ1-2,TRBV2,TGTGCCAGCAGTGTACAGGGACCCTATGGCTACACCTTC,CASSVQGPYGYTF
-,many,TRBJ1-5,TRBV20-1,TGCAGTGCTAGATACAGACCGGGGGGAGATCAGCCCCAGCATTTT,CSARYRPGGDQPQHF
-,many,TRBJ1-1,TRBV19,TGTGCCAGTAGTTCTCAGGGAGGCCTGAACACTGAAGCTTTCTTT,CASSSQGGLNTEAFF
TRBD1,many,TRBJ1-1,TRBV4-3,TGCGCCAGCAGCCAAGCATTGACAGGGGGCGCCCCGGACACTGAAGCTTTCTTT,CASSQALTGGAPDTEAFF
TRBD2,few,TRBJ2-3,TRBV6-4,TGTGCCAGCAGTGAGGGGATAGCGGGGGAAGATACGCAGTATTTT,CASSEGIAGEDTQYF
-,many,TRBJ2-5,TRBV28,TGTGCCAGCAGCCTTAGGGCAATAGAGACCCAGTACTTC,CASSLRAIETQYF
TRBD1,few,TRBJ2-1,TRBV5-1,TGCGCCAGCAGCCCGGGACAGAACTACAATGAGCAGTTCTTC,CASSPGQNYNEQFF